This note documents a single T cell receptor beta chain sequence. Its target is not known. The record originates from a study of OX40 agonist ivuxolimab in advanced cancers. General observations from the study: Expanded clones tended on average to be more numerous among CD8+ T cells than CD4+.

Researchers took blood at baseline, on cycle 4 day 1, and on cycle 7 day 1. Libraries were prepared by immunoSEQ multiplex PCR; TCRdb keeps only in-frame clonotypes and omits some of them. Among approximately 50,000 clones listed, around nine tenths were seen once. This specimen consisted of CD4+ or CD8+ T cells sorted from blood, obtained in a trial of the OX40 agonist ivuxolimab. The sequence was collected from an adult with an advanced solid tumor such as melanoma, head and neck, liver or kidney cancer.

The CDR3, as DNA: TGTGCCAGCAGCCCGGGACAGAACTATGGCTACACCTTC. Amino acids: CASSPGQNYGYTF. The chain couples TRBV6-1 to TRBJ1-2; 7 bases map to TRBD1. Germline V gene sequence: CDR1 MNHNS, CDR2 SASEGT. Trimming took 6 bases from V and 2 from J; bases not matched to a gene: 3. The CDR3 covers 13 residues.